This record covers a single T cell receptor beta chain. The target of this receptor is not known. Per-nucleotide qualities are absent, and no much larger clonotype sits a single base away. Flow cytometry had shown CD8+CD57+ cell expansion in the patients selected for sequencing. All patients had severe acquired aplastic anemia diagnosed by International Study of Aplastic Anemia and Agranulocytosis and Camitta criteria. Patients had received no therapy at the time of blood sampling. In this study, sorted CD4+ and CD8+ T cells from the blood of healthy subjects and of severe aplastic anemia patients had their TCR repertoires deep-sequenced. In the USA, patient enrollment took place under clinicaltrials.gov protocols 00001620, 01623167, 00001397, 00071045, 00081523 and 00961064. Ficoll-Paque density gradient centrifugation was used to isolate peripheral blood mononuclear cells. Before DNA was extracted, CD4+ and CD8+ T cells were sorted using either FACS or magnetic beads.

This sample is part of a study of CD8+CD57+ T cells in acquired aplastic anemia (dated by TCRdb to 2017 to 2018). Some background on the complete study: On average, sorted CD4+ and CD8+ cells yielded approximately 3 ug of extracted DNA, with a range of about 0.17 to 27.4 ug. A CD8+CD57+ expansion meant a frequency higher than the mean frequency seen in healthy subjects.

What the study reported, not specific to this receptor: Roughly 30 CD8+ CDR3 sequences were found to be shared between patients and controls, but these sequences appeared to be highly expressed in patients and within the immunodominant clones of the patients. CD8+ Simpson's diversity did not differ significantly between patients and healthy controls (P=0.060).

A distance of 9 bases separates the germline ends of V and J, which lose 3 bases and 4 bases respectively. Reading from cysteine to phenylalanine, the CDR3 counts 13 amino acids. Only the CDR3 region is kept as DNA, spanning 39 bases read in frame from base 1. Genomic DNA served as template for TCR beta VDJ combination and CDR3 sequence profiling. An Illumina HiSeq 2000 was used for TCR repertoire sequencing. In the paper's pipeline: Repertoire assessment relied on Simpson's diversity index, CDR3 size and DJ length profiles, and TRBV/TRBJ rearrangement plots. Whichever DNA sequence was most abundant in the deep sequencing data was defined as the immunodominant clone. CDR3 amino acid sequences were screened for sharing across subjects and compared with published repertoires and the VDJdb database. Using fastp at Q25 and MiXCR, TCRdb reprocessed the public reads and kept productive beta chains. All rows with the same CDR3 protein become a single entry with the most common DNA and genes. The V and J calls reflect TCRdb's pipeline rather than the authors' work. This sample comprises about 180,000 distinct CDR3 sequences, 48% of them detected only once. The ten largest clones capture 1.8% of the sample.

Here the chain combines TRBV12-3 or TRBV12-4 and TRBJ1-1; TRBD1 is perhaps the D gene, given 5 matching bases. The receptor comes from a human donor with aplastic anemia. What was sequenced was sorted CD4+, CD8+, or CD8+CD57+ T cells (not recorded which) from PBMCs. The CDR3 in this case is CASSFQRGTEAFF. The nucleotide sequence reads TGTGCCAGCAGTTTCCAGAGGGGCACTGAAGCTTTCTTT.